A single sample is the source of the 31 T cell receptor beta chains below, sequenced in a study of blood T cell repertoires in COVID-19 (dated by TCRdb to the early 2020s). Preparation of the library involved the immunoSEQ multiplex PCR assay. TCRdb took this table from immuneACCESS and kept in-frame rearrangements with V and J called. Such tables lack part of the clones; where checked against another copy, unresolved V genes explain under half of the gap, and the rest is unexplained. For this sample there are 200,000 to 250,000 clones; roughly 90% appear just once. The ten largest account for 3% to 3.5% of the sample. The material sequenced was PBMCs or T cells enriched from blood (not recorded which). Receptors originate from a woman aged 50 to 60 in a cohort exposed to, infected with or recovered from COVID-19 (not recorded which).

The chain carries TRBV19 and TRBJ2-2; D not certain. The CDR3 runs 12 residues. V lost 3 bases to trimming and J lost 6 bases, with 5 bases between them. The germline V gene has CDR1 LNHDA and CDR2 SQIVND (reference sequence). CDR3 amino acids: CASSIHSGELFF. For the CDR3, the DNA is TGTGCCAGTAGTATCCACTCCGGGGAGCTGTTTTTT. Full variable domain (outside the CDR3, taken from reference TRBV19 and TRBJ2-2): DGGITQSPKYLFRKEGQNVTLSCEQNLNHDAMYWYRQDPGQGLRLIYYSQIVNDFQKGDIAEGYSVSREKKESFPLTVTSAQKNPTAFYLCASSIHSGELFFGEGSRLTVL.

The rearrangement joins TRBV7-3 to TRBJ2-3; TRBD2 is a possible D gene (6 bases). V was shortened by 5 bases and J by 4 bases, with 22 bases between the two germline ends. This CDR3 is 17 amino acids long. Germline V gives CDR1 SGHTA, CDR2 FQGTGA. The CDR3 sequence: CASSHTRDSRSPDTQYF. For the CDR3, the DNA is TGTGCCAGCAGCCACACCAGGGACTCGCGGTCTCCAGATACGCAGTATTTT.

The chain employs TRBV7-2 and TRBJ2-2; possible D gene TRBD2, 5 bases. Trimming cost V 8 bases and J 2 bases, with 15 bases left between them. This CDR3 contains 15 residues. Per the germline V gene, CDR1 is SGHTA and CDR2 is FQGNSA. CDR3 amino acids: CASPVSGSNTGELFF. In nucleotides, the CDR3 is TGTGCCAGCCCCGTATCGGGGTCCAACACCGGGGAGCTGTTTTTT.

This chain connects TRBV4-3 to TRBJ1-4; D might be TRBD1 (5 bases). Germline assignment: CDR1 LGHNA and CDR2 YSLEER. The CDR3 has 14 amino acids. Trimming took off 5 bases at V and 5 bases at J, with 12 bases between the two ends. CDR3: CASSSRQQNEKLFF. Written as DNA, the CDR3 is TGCGCCAGCAGCTCCCGACAGCAAAATGAAAAACTGTTTTTT.

The DNA of the CDR3 is TGTGCCAGTAGTACAATCGGACAGGGGGGATTAGGAGATACGCAGTATTTT. It codes for CASSTIGQGGLGDTQYF. The chain carries TRBV19 and TRBJ2-3, with 10 bases identical to TRBD1. V shed 4 bases, J shed 5 bases, and the junction held 12 bases outside the gene matches. The CDR3 runs 17 residues. Looked up from germline, CDR1 is LNHDA and CDR2 is SQIVND (reference sequence).

This chain joins TRBV6-4 and TRBJ2-6, with D perhaps matching TRBD1 (5 bases). This CDR3 region has 18 residues. Germline V gene lookup returns CDR1 MRHNA and CDR2 SNTAGT. Trimming stripped 9 bases from V and 0 bases from J, with 21 bases between. DNA for the CDR3: TGTGCCAGACGTACCCAGATAACAGGAGACTCTGGGGCCAACGTCCTGACTTTC. Its translation: CARRTQITGDSGANVLTF.

This chain uses TRBV9 with TRBJ1-6; D remains ambiguous. Trimming cost V 2 bases and J 13 bases, with 13 bases left between them. Germline values: CDR1 SGDLS, CDR2 YYNGEE. CDR3 length: 13 amino acids. CDR3: CASSVLSRGPLHF. The CDR3 DNA sequence: TGTGCCAGCAGCGTGCTTTCCCGGGGTCCCCTCCACTTT.

V usage is TRBV11-2 and J usage is TRBJ2-2, with D possibly TRBD1 on 6 matching bases. Germline lookup yields CDR1 SGHAT and CDR2 FQNNGV. The length of the CDR3 is 15 residues. V shed 4 bases and J shed 2 bases, with 11 bases lying between them. For the CDR3, the DNA is TGTGCCAGCAGCTACCGGGACACTAACACCGGGGAGCTGTTTTTT. It specifies CASSYRDTNTGELFF.

The chain recombines TRBV19 with TRBJ1-5, with 9 bases fitting TRBD1. The J segment lost 5 bases and the V segment lost 10 bases, leaving 9 bases of the junction unmatched. Germline loops: CDR1 LNHDA, CDR2 SQIVND (reference sequence). This CDR3 region has 14 residues. Here the CDR3 reads CATWDRVGYQPQHF. DNA of the CDR3: TGTGCCACTTGGGACAGGGTAGGATATCAGCCCCAGCATTTT.

J is TRBJ1-1 and V is TRBV11-2; no reliable D call. This CDR3 region has 13 residues. V gave up 0 bases and J gave up 5 bases, with 7 bases separating them. Germline V gene lookup returns CDR1 SGHAT and CDR2 FQNNGV. DNA of the CDR3: TGTGCCAGCAGCTTAGATCAGGTGACTGAAGCTTTCTTT. Translated: CASSLDQVTEAFF.

V and J are TRBV10-1 and TRBJ2-1, with D hard to call. Trimming took 5 bases from V and 6 from J, leaving 8 bases between them. The CDR3 covers 12 residues. The germline CDR1 and CDR2 sequences are WNHNN and SYGVQD (reference sequence). DNA of the CDR3: TGCGCCAGCAGTTACAACACCAATGAGCAGTTCTTC. This codes for CASSYNTNEQFF.

The V gene is TRBV4-2, the J gene TRBJ2-7; no reliable D call. Germline-derived CDR1 and CDR2 are LGHNA and YNFKEQ. CDR3 length: 14 amino acids. Trimming pared 4 bases from V and 5 bases from J, leaving 15 bases between. The CDR3 here is CASSPGASLNEQYF. The CDR3 coding sequence is TGTGCCAGCAGCCCTGGAGCGAGTTTGAACGAGCAGTACTTC.

This rearrangement joins TRBV6-5 to TRBJ2-1; 10 bases are a match to TRBD2. The CDR3 sequence is 15 residues long. CDR1 and CDR2 (germline): MNHEY, SVGAGI. With V trimmed by 5 bases and J by 1 base, 2 bases remained unmatched. CDR3 sequence: CASSLAGASYNEQFF. In DNA form, the CDR3 reads TGTGCCAGCAGTCTAGCGGGGGCATCCTACAATGAGCAGTTCTTC.

This clone was picked up a small number of times. The genes are TRBV9 and TRBJ2-3; TRBD2 aligns across 9 bases. The CDR3 is 16 residues long. Germline CDR1 SGDLS, CDR2 YYNGEE. V shed 3 bases, J shed 1 base, and the junction held 6 bases outside the gene matches. In DNA, the CDR3 is TGTGCCAGCAGCGCCACTTTAGCGGGGGGCACAGATACGCAGTATTTT. Translation: CASSATLAGGTDTQYF.

The CDR3 is CAGRTGNSEKLFF. Written as DNA, the CDR3 is TGTGCCGGACGGACCGGGAACAGTGAAAAACTGTTTTTT. The chain combines TRBV12-3 or TRBV12-4 with TRBJ1-4; D unclear. The CDR3 runs 13 residues. With 11 bases removed from V and 7 bases from J, the gap between germline ends came to 17 bases.

The rearrangement links TRBV28 to TRBJ2-7, with 8 bases fitting TRBD2. Trimming took 6 bases from V and 4 from J; bases not matched to a gene: 8. CDR1 and CDR2 from the germline V gene are MDHEN and SYDVKM. The CDR3 consists of 14 residues. DNA for the CDR3: TGTGCCAGCAGAATATCGGGGGGGAGGTACGAGCAGTACTTC. Protein: CASRISGGRYEQYF.

The chain carries TRBV7-9 and TRBJ1-1; 7 nucleotides match TRBD1. The germline V gene encodes CDR1 SEHNR and CDR2 FQNEAQ (reference sequence). J was trimmed by 8 bases and V by 4 bases; bases with no gene match: 10. The CDR3 covers 14 residues. This CDR3 reads CASSSMTGSEEAFF. The CDR3 DNA reads as TGTGCCAGCAGCTCCATGACAGGGTCCGAAGAAGCTTTCTTT.

This chain uses TRBV2 with TRBJ2-7; 7 bases map to TRBD1. V was pared by 6 bases and J by 3 bases, with 8 bases of the junction left unmatched. Germline CDR1 reads SNHLY; CDR2 reads FYNNEI. This CDR3 spans 14 amino acids. CDR3 DNA sequence: TGTGCCAGCAGCAGCTCGGGACAGTTCTACGAGCAGTACTTC. Translated: CASSSSGQFYEQYF. Using reference TRBV2 and TRBJ2-7 for the parts outside the CDR3, the full variable domain is EPEVTQTPSHQVTQMGQEVILRCVPISNHLYFYWYRQILGQKVEFLVSFYNNEISEKSEIFDDQFSVERPDGSNFTLKIRSTKLEDSAMYFCASSSSGQFYEQYFGPGTRLTVT.

This sequence joins TRBV28 and TRBJ1-2; 10 nucleotides line up with TRBD1. Germline CDR1 MDHEN, CDR2 SYDVKM. The CDR3 runs to 14 residues. V was clipped by 8 bases and J by 7 bases; unmatched bases: 10. For the CDR3, the DNA is TGTGCCAGCGTTCCGGGACAGGGGACGTCTGGCTACACCTTC. It is translated as CASVPGQGTSGYTF.

The V gene is TRBV7-8, the J gene TRBJ1-5, with D tentatively TRBD1 (6 bases). This CDR3 comprises 15 residues. Germline CDR1 SGHVS, CDR2 FQNEAQ. V shed 3 bases and J shed 4 bases, with 13 bases lying between them. The CDR3 DNA sequence: TGTGCCAGCAGCTTCGACAGGTTTTATAATCAGCCCCAGCATTTT. Protein product: CASSFDRFYNQPQHF.

This clone showed up just a few times. V and J are TRBV18 and TRBJ2-7, with a weak D call TRBD2 (7 bases). V was pared by 1 base and J by 2 bases, with 9 bases between. This CDR3 contains 14 residues. Germline assignment: CDR1 KGHSH and CDR2 LQKENI. DNA of the CDR3: TGTGCCAGCTCACCACGGGGGGGGCCCTACGAGCAGTACTTC. Its protein product is CASSPRGGPYEQYF.

This clone is a singleton in its sample. This chain links TRBV15 with TRBJ2-7; TRBD1 aligns across 7 bases. CDR3 length: 14 residues. Germline loops: CDR1 LNHNV, CDR2 YYDKDF (reference sequence). V was pared by 3 bases and J by 3 bases, with 5 bases of the junction left unmatched. This chain's CDR3 is CATSSDRVNYEQYF. CDR3 nucleotide sequence: TGTGCCACCAGCAGCGACAGGGTCAACTACGAGCAGTACTTC.

The chain is built from TRBV10-1 and TRBJ2-3, with D perhaps matching TRBD2 (7 bases). Trimming removed 4 bases at V and 5 bases at J, with 13 bases between. The CDR3 extends over 14 amino acids. From germline, CDR1 is WNHNN and CDR2 SYGVQD (reference sequence). CDR3 sequence: CASSAGGRGDTQYF. CDR3 nucleotide sequence: TGCGCCAGCAGTGCGGGGGGCCGGGGAGATACGCAGTATTTT.

V usage is TRBV7-9 and J usage is TRBJ1-3, with TRBD1 matching 8 bases. The V gene end was trimmed by 4 bases and the J gene end by 3 bases; junction bases not matched to a gene: 5. CDR3 length: 15 residues. Looked up from germline, CDR1 is SEHNR and CDR2 is FQNEAQ (reference sequence). The CDR3 protein is CASSSGQGHGNTIYF. CDR3 coding DNA: TGTGCCAGCAGCTCTGGACAGGGCCATGGAAACACCATATATTTT. Full variable domain (rest looked up from reference TRBV7-9 and TRBJ1-3): DTGVSQNPRHKITKRGQNVTFRCDPISEHNRLYWYRQTLGQGPEFLTYFQNEAQLEKSRLLSDRFSAERPKGSFSTLEIQRTEQGDSAMYLCASSSGQGHGNTIYFGEGSWLTVV.

The CDR3 spells CASSLEVLGAWDEQFF. The CDR3 region has the DNA TGCGCCAGCAGCTTGGAAGTTTTGGGGGCATGGGATGAGCAGTTCTTC. This chain links TRBV5-1 with TRBJ2-1; D is perhaps TRBD1 (6 bases). This CDR3 region has 16 residues. The germline V gene has CDR1 SGHRS and CDR2 YFSETQ. Between the trimmed V and J ends, which lost 0 bases and 8 bases, there was a span of 18 bases.

The gene calls are TRBV27 and TRBJ2-7; D remains ambiguous. This CDR3 spans 13 amino acids. The germline gives CDR1 MNHEY, CDR2 SMNVEV (reference sequence). V was shortened by 0 bases and J by 3 bases, with 6 bases between the two germline ends. The chain's CDR3 is CASSLSTGYEQYF. The CDR3 nucleotides read TGTGCCAGCAGTTTATCGACGGGCTACGAGCAGTACTTC.

V usage is TRBV6-2 or TRBV6-3 and J usage is TRBJ1-5; D not certain. Trimming cost V 0 bases and J 4 bases, with 7 bases left between them. This CDR3 comprises 14 residues. In germline, CDR1 is MNHEY, CDR2 SVGEGT. This CDR3 is CASSYSGENQPQHF. For the CDR3, the DNA is TGTGCCAGCAGTTACTCGGGCGAAAATCAGCCCCAGCATTTT.

This clone appeared once. The rearrangement joins TRBV5-5 to TRBJ1-2, with a weak D call TRBD1 (6 bases). The CDR3 covers 13 residues. Germline assignment: CDR1 SGHKS and CDR2 YYEKEE (reference sequence). Trimming cost V 0 bases and J 4 bases, with 7 bases left between them. The DNA for the CDR3 is TGTGCCAGCAGCTTGGAAGGGGGCTATGGCTACACCTTC. This sequence encodes CASSLEGGYGYTF.

The chain joins TRBV11-3 to TRBJ2-5; 9 nucleotides line up with TRBD2. Per the germline V gene, CDR1 is SGHNT and CDR2 is YENEEA. There are 13 residues in the CDR3. V was pared by 5 bases and J by 5 bases, with 3 bases of the junction left unmatched. CDR3 sequence (DNA): TGTGCCAGCAGCCTCGGACTAGCGGAGACCCAGTACTTC. This translates into CASSLGLAETQYF.

V usage is TRBV27 and J usage is TRBJ1-4; D call uncertain. Per germline, CDR1 MNHEY and CDR2 SMNVEV (reference sequence). V lost 7 bases to trimming and J lost 7 bases, with 13 bases between them. The CDR3 extends over 13 amino acids. Written as DNA, the CDR3 is TGTGCCAGCAAAGGGAGGGCGGTTGAAAAACTGTTTTTT. Protein product: CASKGRAVEKLFF.

The table lists this clone with a few counts. This chain uses TRBV11-2 with TRBJ1-2, with a weak D call TRBD1 (6 bases). The germline V gene encodes CDR1 SGHAT and CDR2 FQNNGV. V gave up 2 bases and J gave up 7 bases, with 17 bases separating them. The CDR3 consists of 15 residues. CDR3 nucleotide sequence: TGTGCCAGCAGCTTAAGTGTCGCAGGGGCTGGTGGCTACACCTTC. Its protein is CASSLSVAGAGGYTF. Combining the CDR3 with reference TRBV11-2 and TRBJ1-2 gives the whole variable domain EAGVAQSPRYKIIEKRQSVAFWCNPISGHATLYWYQQILGQGPKLLIQFQNNGVVDDSQLPKDRFSAERLKGVDSTLKIQPAKLEDSAVYLCASSLSVAGAGGYTFGSGTRLTVV.